This T cell receptor (beta chain) was sequenced in a study of T cell responses to AZD1222 COVID-19 vaccine. Trimming took 4 bases from V and 6 from J, leaving 8 bases between them. From germline, CDR1 is SGHRS and CDR2 YFSETQ. The CDR3 is made up of 12 amino acids. Notes on this clone: Its antigen remains unknown.

Assay used: immunoSEQ multiplex PCR; TCRdb lists only in-frame clones, some missing. Among roughly 90,000 clones listed, roughly 89% were seen once. Notes on the study in general: A reported finding is that nearly half of spike-specific TCRs target unmutated variant regions. Sampling captured repertoires only after the peak T cell response. Spike as a whole was targeted by vaccine-associated CD4 TCRs, dominant at 160-218 and 743-854.

The sample was peripheral blood, taken 28 days after the second AZD1222 dose. This TCR was recovered from an adult who received the AZD1222 COVID-19 vaccine. The chain employs TRBV5-1 and TRBJ1-5; TRBD1 is a possible D gene (5 bases). The CDR3 DNA reads as TGCGCCAGCAGCCCTCAGGGTCAGCCCCAGCATTTT. Translating it yields CASSPQGQPQHF.